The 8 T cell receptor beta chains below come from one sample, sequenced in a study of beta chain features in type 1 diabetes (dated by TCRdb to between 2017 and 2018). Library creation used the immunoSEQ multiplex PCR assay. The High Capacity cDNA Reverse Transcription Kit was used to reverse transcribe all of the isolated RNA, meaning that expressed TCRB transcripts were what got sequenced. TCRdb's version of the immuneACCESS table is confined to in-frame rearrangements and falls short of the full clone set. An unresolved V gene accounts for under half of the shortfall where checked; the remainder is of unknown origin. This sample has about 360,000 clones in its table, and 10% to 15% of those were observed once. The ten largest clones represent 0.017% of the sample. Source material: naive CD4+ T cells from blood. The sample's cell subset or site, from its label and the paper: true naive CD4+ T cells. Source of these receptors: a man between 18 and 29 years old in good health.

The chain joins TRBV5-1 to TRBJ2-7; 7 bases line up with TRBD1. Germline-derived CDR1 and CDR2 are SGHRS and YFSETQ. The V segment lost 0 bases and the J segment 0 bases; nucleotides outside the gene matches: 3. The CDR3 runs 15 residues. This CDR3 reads CASSLVGGSSYEQYF. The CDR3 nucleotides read TGCGCCAGCAGCTTGGTAGGGGGCAGCTCCTACGAGCAGTACTTC.

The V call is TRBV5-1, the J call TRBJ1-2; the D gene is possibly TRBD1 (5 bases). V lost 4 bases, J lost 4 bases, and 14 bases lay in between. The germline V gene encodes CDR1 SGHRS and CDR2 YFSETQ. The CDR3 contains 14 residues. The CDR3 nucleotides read TGCGCCAGCAGCCCGGCGGGGGGGATCTATGGCTACACCTTC. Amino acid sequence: CASSPAGGIYGYTF.

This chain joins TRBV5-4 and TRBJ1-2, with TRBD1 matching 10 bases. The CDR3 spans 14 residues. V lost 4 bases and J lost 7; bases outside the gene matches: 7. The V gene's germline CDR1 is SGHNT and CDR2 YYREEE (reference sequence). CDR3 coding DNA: TGTGCCAGCAGCGGCACGGGACAGGGGATTGGCTACACCTTC. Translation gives CASSGTGQGIGYTF.

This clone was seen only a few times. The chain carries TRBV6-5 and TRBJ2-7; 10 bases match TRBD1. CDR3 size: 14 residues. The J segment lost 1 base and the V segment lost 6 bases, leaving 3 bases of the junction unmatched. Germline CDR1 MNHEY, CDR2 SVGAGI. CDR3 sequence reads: CASRGGQGSYEQYF. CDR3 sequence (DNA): TGTGCCAGCAGGGGGGGACAGGGGTCCTACGAGCAGTACTTC.

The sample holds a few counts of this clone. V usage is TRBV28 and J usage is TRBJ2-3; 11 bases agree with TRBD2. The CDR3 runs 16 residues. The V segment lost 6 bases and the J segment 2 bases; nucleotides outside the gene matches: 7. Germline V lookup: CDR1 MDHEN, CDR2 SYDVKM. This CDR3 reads CASSQGTSGVTDTQYF. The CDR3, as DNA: TGTGCCAGCAGCCAAGGGACTAGCGGAGTCACAGATACGCAGTATTTT.

The CDR3: CASSATGTGVNQPQHF. The DNA for the CDR3 is TGTGCCAGCAGCGCAACCGGGACAGGGGTCAATCAGCCCCAGCATTTT. The V gene is TRBV9, the J gene TRBJ1-5, with 10 bases identical to TRBD1. Germline V gene sequence: CDR1 SGDLS, CDR2 YYNGEE. V lost 3 bases to trimming and J lost 3 bases; unmatched junction nucleotides: 6. This CDR3 spans 16 amino acids.

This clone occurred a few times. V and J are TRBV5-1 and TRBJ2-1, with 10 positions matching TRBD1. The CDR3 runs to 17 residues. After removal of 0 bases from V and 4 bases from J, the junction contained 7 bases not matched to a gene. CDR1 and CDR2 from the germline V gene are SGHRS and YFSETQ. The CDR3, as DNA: TGCGCCAGCAGCTTGGCGGGGACAGGGGTCGAATACAATGAGCAGTTCTTC. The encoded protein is CASSLAGTGVEYNEQFF.

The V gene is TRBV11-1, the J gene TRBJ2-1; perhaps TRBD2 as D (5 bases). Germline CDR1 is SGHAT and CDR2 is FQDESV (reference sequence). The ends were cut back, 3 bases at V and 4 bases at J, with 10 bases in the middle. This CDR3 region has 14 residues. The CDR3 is CASSFRDPYNEQFF. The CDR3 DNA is TGTGCCAGCAGCTTCCGGGATCCTTACAATGAGCAGTTCTTC.